The entry below describes one TCR beta chain. Antigen: not known. The sample comes from a study of T cell responses to AZD1222 COVID-19 vaccine. Findings and limits, study-wide: Spike-specific TCR depth and breadth grew after two AZD1222 doses. Donor demographics were predominantly white British with a female majority; clonal diversity may be underestimated. Reports indicate that nearly half of spike-specific TCRs are directed at unmutated variant regions.

Some clones are missing from TCRdb's copy, which holds only in-frame ones; the method was immunoSEQ multiplex PCR. In the table there are some 100,000 clones, roughly 84% of which are singletons. Trimming stripped 0 bases from V and 6 bases from J, with 20 bases between. CDR3 length: 18 amino acids. Germline lookup yields CDR1 SGHVS and CDR2 FQNEAQ. The chain recombines TRBV7-8 with TRBJ2-2; TRBD2 is a possible D gene (8 bases). The sample here was peripheral blood, taken on day 0 of AZD1222 vaccination. This receptor was identified in an adult in good health. For the CDR3, the DNA is TGTGCCAGCAGCTTAGCCCCGGGGGGGACAGCCGTTTCCGGGGAGCTGTTTTTT. Residues: CASSLAPGGTAVSGELFF.